This T cell receptor (beta chain) was captured by sequencing in a study of T cell repertoires in cytomegalovirus infection. This CDR3 has 13 amino acids. V was clipped by 5 bases and J by 15 bases, with 17 bases between them. Germline values: CDR1 SGHAT, CDR2 FQNNGV. TCRdb called the reads again in MiXCR, with one record for every CDR3 protein. The data contain 150,000 to 200,000 distinct CDR3 sequences, about 28% of them singletons. This clonotype was obtained from a human donor in good health (CMV status not recorded). Some clones in this sample may be carry-over from other donors' samples. Sequences were obtained from PBMCs. The rearrangement uses TRBV11-2 and TRBJ1-6; no definite D call. The DNA for the CDR3 is TGTGCCAGCAGCCAAGATCTGGGTCAACACCTCCACTTT. This sequence encodes CASSQDLGQHLHF.